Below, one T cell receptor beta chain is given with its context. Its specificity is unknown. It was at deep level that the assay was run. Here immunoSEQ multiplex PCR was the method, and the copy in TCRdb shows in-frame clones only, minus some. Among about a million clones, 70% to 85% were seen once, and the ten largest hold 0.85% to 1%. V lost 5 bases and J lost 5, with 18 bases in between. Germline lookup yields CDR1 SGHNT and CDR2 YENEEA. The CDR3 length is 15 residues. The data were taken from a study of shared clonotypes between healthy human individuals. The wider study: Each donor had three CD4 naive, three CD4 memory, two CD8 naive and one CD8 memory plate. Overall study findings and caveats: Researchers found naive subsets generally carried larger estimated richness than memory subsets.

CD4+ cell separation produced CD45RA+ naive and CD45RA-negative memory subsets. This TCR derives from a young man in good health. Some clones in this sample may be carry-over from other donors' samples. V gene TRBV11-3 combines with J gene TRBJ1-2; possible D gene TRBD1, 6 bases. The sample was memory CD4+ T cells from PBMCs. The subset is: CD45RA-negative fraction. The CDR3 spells CASSPTTRGRYGYTF. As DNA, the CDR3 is TGTGCCAGCAGCCCAACTACCAGGGGAAGGTATGGCTACACCTTC.